This T cell receptor (beta chain) was identified in a study of chemoradiotherapy in HPV16-positive cancers. Background on the study: A couple of HPV16-positive patients' cells yielded candidate HPV-specific clones and common motifs. Study observations and caveats: Candidate HPV-specific clones and E7-related TCR motifs grew in tumor during treatment.

This table comes from immunoSEQ multiplex PCR, and its TCRdb copy is limited to in-frame clones, with some not included. The profile shows about 36,000 clones, 80% to 95% of them singletons. As for this clone: Its antigen is still unknown.

The CDR3 is 15 residues long. V lost 5 bases, J lost 6 bases, and 18 bases lay in between. Germline CDR1 reads SGHTA; CDR2 reads FQGNSA. The TCR originated in a human donor with HPV-associated anogenital cancer. The V and J genes are TRBV7-2 and TRBJ2-3; D is unclear. The input for sequencing was blood, taken from a patient who underwent chemoradiotherapy. CDR3 coding DNA: TGTGCCAGCAGCATTAGTGGGCCCACCGTGGATACGCAGTATTTT. Amino acid sequence: CASSISGPTVDTQYF.